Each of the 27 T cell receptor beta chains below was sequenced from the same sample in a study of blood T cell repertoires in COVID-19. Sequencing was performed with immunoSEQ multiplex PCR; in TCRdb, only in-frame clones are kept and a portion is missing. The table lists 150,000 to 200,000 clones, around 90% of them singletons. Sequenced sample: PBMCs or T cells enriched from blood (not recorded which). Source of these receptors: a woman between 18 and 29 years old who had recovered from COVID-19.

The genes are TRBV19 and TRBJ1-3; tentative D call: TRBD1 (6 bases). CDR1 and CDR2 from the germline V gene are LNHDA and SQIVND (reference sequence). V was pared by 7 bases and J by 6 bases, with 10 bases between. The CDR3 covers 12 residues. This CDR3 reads CASIGQSNTIYF. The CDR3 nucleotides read TGTGCCAGTATCGGACAGTCAAACACCATATATTTT.

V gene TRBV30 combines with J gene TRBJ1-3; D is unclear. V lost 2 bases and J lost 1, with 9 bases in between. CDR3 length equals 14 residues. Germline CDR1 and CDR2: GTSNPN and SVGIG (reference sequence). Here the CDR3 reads CAWSRDCSGNTIYF. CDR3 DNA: TGTGCCTGGAGTCGCGACTGTTCTGGAAACACCATATATTTT.

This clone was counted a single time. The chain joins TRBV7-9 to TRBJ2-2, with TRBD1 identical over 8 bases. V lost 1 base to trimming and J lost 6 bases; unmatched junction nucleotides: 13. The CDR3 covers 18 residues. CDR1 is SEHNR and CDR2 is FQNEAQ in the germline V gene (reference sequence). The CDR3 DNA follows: TGTGCCAGCAGCTTAGACGTACCCGGACAGGGATTATCCGGGGAGCTGTTTTTT. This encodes CASSLDVPGQGLSGELFF.

The CDR3 sequence: CAWSQQGSTEAFF. The CDR3 DNA follows: TGTGCCTGGAGTCAACAGGGTAGCACTGAAGCTTTCTTT. The chain carries TRBV30 and TRBJ1-1, with D perhaps matching TRBD1 (6 bases). The V end was cut by 2 bases, the J end by 4 bases, with 11 bases between. Germline CDR1 is GTSNPN and CDR2 is SVGIG (reference sequence). The CDR3 totals 13 residues.

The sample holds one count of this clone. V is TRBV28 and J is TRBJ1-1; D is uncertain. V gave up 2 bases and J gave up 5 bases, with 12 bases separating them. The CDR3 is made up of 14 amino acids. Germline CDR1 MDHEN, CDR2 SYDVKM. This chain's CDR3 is CASSLEGEWTEAFF. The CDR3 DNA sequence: TGTGCCAGCAGTTTAGAGGGAGAGTGGACTGAAGCTTTCTTT.

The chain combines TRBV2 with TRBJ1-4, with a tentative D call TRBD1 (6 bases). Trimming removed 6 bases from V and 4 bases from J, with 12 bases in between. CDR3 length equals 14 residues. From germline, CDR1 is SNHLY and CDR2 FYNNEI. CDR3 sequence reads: CASRPGTSNEKLFF. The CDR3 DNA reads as TGTGCCAGCAGGCCCGGGACAAGTAATGAAAAACTGTTTTTT.

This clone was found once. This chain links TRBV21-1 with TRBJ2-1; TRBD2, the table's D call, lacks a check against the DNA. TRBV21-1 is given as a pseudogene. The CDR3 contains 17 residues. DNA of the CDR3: TGTGCCAGCAGCAAAGGCTCGGAGACTAGCAACTACAATGAGCAGTTCTTC. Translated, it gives CASSKGSETSNYNEQFF.

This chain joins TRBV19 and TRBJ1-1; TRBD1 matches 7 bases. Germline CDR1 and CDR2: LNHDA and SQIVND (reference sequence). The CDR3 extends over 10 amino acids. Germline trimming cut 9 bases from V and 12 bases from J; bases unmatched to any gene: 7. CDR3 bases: TGTGCCAGCGGACAGGACTGGACTTTCTTT. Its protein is CASGQDWTFF.

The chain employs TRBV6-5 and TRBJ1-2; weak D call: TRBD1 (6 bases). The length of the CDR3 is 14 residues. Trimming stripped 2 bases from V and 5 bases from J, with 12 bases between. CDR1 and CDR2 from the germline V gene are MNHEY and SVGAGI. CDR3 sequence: CASSYLDRTYGYTF. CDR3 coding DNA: TGTGCCAGCAGTTACCTAGACAGGACTTATGGCTACACCTTC.

The DNA for the CDR3 is TGTGCCAGCAGCCAAGGGTACGGGTCTGAAGCTTTCTTT. Protein product: CASSQGYGSEAFF. The genes are TRBV3-1 (or the pseudogene TRBV3-2) and TRBJ1-1; D is undetermined. Between the trimmed V and J ends, which lost 1 base and 6 bases, there was a span of 9 bases. The CDR3 loop spans 13 amino acids. Germline lookup yields CDR1 LGHDT and CDR2 YNNKEL (reference sequence).

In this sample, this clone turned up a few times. The CDR3 DNA is TGTGCTAGTGGTATCGACAGGGTGGGCACCGGGGAGCTGTTTTTT. It yields the protein CASGIDRVGTGELFF. The chain couples TRBV12-5 to TRBJ2-2; 7 bases line up with TRBD1. This CDR3 is built from 15 residues. Germline V gives CDR1 LGHNT, CDR2 FRNRAP. V trimming: 5 bases; J trimming: 4 bases; junction bases outside the gene matches: 7.

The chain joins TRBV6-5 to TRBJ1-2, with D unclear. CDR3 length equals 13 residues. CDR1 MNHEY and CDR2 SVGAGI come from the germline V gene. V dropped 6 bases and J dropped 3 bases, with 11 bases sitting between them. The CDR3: CASRIGGDYGYTF. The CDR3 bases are TGTGCCAGCAGGATAGGAGGCGACTATGGCTACACCTTC.

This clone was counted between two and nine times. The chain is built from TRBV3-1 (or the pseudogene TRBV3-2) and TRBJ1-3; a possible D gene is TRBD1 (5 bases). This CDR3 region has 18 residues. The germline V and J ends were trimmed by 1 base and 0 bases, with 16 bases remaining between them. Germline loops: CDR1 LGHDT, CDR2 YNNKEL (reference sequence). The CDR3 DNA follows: TGTGCCAGCAGCCAAGCCCCCGGACACTTGAGCTCTGGAAACACCATATATTTT. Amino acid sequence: CASSQAPGHLSSGNTIYF.

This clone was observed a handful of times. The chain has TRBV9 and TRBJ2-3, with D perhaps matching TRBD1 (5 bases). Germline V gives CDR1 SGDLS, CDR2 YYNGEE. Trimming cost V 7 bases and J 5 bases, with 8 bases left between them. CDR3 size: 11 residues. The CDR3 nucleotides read TGTGCCAGCGGGGCAGAAGATACGCAGTATTTT. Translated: CASGAEDTQYF.

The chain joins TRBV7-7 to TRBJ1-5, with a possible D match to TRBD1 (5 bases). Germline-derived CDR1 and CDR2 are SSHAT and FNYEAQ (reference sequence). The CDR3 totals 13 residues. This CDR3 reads CAQKGYCNQPQHF. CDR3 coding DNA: TGTGCTCAAAAGGGGTATTGCAATCAGCCCCAGCATTTT.

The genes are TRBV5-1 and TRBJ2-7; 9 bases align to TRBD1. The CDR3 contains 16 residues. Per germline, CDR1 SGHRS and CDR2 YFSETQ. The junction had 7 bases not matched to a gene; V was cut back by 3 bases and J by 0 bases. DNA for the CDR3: TGCGCCAGCAGCTACCGGGACAGGGCGACCTCCTACGAGCAGTACTTC. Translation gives CASSYRDRATSYEQYF. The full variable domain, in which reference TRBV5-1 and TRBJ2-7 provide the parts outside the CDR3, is KAGVTQTPRYLIKTRGQQVTLSCSPISGHRSVSWYQQTPGQGLQFLFEYFSETQRNKGNFPGRFSGRQFSNSRSEMNVSTLELGDSALYLCASSYRDRATSYEQYFGPGTRLTVT.

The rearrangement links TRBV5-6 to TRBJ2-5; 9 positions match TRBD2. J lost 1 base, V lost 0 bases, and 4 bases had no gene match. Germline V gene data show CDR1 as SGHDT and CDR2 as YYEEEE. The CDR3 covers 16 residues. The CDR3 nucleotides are TGTGCCAGCAGCTTGGTGGCTAGCGGGGTCCAAGAGACCCAGTACTTC. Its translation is CASSLVASGVQETQYF. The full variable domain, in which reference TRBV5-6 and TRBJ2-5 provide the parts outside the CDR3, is DAGVTQSPTHLIKTRGQQVTLRCSPKSGHDTVSWYQQALGQGPQFIFQYYEEEERQRGNFPDRFSGHQFPNYSSELNVNALLLGDSALYLCASSLVASGVQETQYFGPGTRLLVL.

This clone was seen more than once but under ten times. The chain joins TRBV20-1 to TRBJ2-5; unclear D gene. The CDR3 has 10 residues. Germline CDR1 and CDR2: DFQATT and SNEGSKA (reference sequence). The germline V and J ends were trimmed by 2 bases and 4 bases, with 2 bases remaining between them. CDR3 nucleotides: TGCAGTGCTAGACTAGAGACCCAGTACTTC. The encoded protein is CSARLETQYF.

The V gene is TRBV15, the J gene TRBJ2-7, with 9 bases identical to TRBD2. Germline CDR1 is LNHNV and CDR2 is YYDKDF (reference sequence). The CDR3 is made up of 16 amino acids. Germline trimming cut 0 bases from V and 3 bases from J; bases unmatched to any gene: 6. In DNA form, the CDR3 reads TGTGCCACCAGCAGAGAGGGTAGCGGGAGCAACTACGAGCAGTACTTC. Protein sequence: CATSREGSGSNYEQYF.

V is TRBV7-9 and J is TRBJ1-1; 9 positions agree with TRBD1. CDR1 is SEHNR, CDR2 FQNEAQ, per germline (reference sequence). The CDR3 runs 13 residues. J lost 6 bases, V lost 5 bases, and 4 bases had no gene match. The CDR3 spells CASSLGTGSEAFF. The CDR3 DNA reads TGTGCCAGCAGCCTTGGGACAGGGTCTGAAGCTTTCTTT.

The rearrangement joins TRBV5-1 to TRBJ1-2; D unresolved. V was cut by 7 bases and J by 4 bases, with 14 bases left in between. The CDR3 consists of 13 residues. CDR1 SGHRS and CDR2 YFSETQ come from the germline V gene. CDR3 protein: CASLIVIGYGYTF. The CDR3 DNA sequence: TGCGCCAGCCTGATAGTCATCGGCTATGGCTACACCTTC.

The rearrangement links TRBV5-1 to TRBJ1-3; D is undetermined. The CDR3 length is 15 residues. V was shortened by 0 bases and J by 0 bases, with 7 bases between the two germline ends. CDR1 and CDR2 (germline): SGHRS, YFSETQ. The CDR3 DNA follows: TGCGCCAGCAGCTTGGCCTCTTTCTCTGGAAACACCATATATTTT. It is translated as CASSLASFSGNTIYF. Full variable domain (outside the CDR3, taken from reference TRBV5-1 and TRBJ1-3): KAGVTQTPRYLIKTRGQQVTLSCSPISGHRSVSWYQQTPGQGLQFLFEYFSETQRNKGNFPGRFSGRQFSNSRSEMNVSTLELGDSALYLCASSLASFSGNTIYFGEGSWLTVV.

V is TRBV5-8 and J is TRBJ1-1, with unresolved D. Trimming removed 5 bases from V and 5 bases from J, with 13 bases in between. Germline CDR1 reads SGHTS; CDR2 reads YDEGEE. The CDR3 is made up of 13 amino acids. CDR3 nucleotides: TGTGCCAGCAGAGGACGGGGTCGGACTGAAGCTTTCTTT. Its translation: CASRGRGRTEAFF.

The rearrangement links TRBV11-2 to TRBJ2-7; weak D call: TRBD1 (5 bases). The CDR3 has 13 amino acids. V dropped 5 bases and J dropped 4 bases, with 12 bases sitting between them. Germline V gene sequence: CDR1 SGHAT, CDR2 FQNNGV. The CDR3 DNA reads TGTGCCAGCAGCCCGACAGTTCGTTACGAGCAGTACTTC. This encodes CASSPTVRYEQYF.

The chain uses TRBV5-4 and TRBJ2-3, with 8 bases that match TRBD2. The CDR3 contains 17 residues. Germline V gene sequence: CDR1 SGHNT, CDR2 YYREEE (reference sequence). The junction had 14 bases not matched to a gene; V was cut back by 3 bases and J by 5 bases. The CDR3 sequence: CASSYEGTSILEDTQYF. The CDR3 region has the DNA TGTGCCAGCAGCTACGAAGGGACTAGTATTTTAGAAGATACGCAGTATTTT.

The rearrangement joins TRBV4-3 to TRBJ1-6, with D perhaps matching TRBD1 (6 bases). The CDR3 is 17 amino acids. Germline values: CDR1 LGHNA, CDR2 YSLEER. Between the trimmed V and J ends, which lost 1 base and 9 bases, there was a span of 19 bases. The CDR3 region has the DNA TGCGCCAGCAGCCAAGTTAAAACAGGGACCACGAGTTCACCCCTCCACTTT. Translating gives CASSQVKTGTTSSPLHF.

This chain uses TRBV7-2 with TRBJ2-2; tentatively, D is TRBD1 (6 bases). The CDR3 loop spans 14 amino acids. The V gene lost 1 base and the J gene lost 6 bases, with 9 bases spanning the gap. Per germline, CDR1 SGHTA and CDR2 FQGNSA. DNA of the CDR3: TGTGCCAGCAGCTTAGTCGAGGGGGCCGGGGAGCTGTTTTTT. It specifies CASSLVEGAGELFF.